Listed below are T cell receptor beta chains from one sample, sequenced in a study of shared clonotypes between healthy human individuals. Here immunoSEQ multiplex PCR was the method, and the copy in TCRdb shows in-frame clones only, minus some. The data contain approximately 500,000 clones, 81% of them seen just once; the ten biggest clones take up roughly 13%. The specimen sequenced was PBMCs. Every receptor here comes from a woman in her 40s in good health. Some clones in this sample may be carry-over from other donors' samples. Each CDR3 is given with its conserved first and last residue. Fields, in order: J gene, V gene, D gene, clone size, CDR3 protein, CDR3 DNA. The D gene is left open where the match is weak. Clone size is stated in some rows and not others, as once, few, many or a class when expanded.

j_gene: TRBJ2-2; v_gene: TRBV6-6; d_gene: TRBD2; abundance: few; CDR3aa: CASSYSPGLAVGELFF; CDR3nt: TGTGCCAGCAGTTACTCGCCTGGGCTAGCGGTAGGGGAGCTGTTTTTT
j_gene: TRBJ1-2; v_gene: TRBV5-1; d_gene: TRBD1; abundance: NA; CDR3aa: CASSSRDSALEGYTF; CDR3nt: TGTGCCAGCAGCTCCCGGGACAGCGCCTTGGAGGGCTACACCTTC
j_gene: TRBJ2-5; v_gene: TRBV7-9; d_gene: TRBD2; abundance: NA; CDR3aa: CASSLGTSGKETQYF; CDR3nt: TGTGCCAGCAGCTTAGGCACTAGCGGGAAAGAGACCCAGTACTTC
j_gene: TRBJ2-2; v_gene: TRBV9; d_gene: NA; abundance: NA; CDR3aa: CASSQGSNTGELFF; CDR3nt: TGTGCCAGCAGCCAGGGGTCGAACACCGGGGAGCTGTTTTTT
j_gene: TRBJ2-7; v_gene: TRBV11-1; d_gene: NA; abundance: NA; CDR3aa: CASSSDSYEQYF; CDR3nt: TGTGCCAGCAGCTCAGACAGCTACGAGCAGTACTTC
j_gene: TRBJ2-7; v_gene: TRBV28; d_gene: TRBD1; abundance: NA; CDR3aa: CASSSRDRGFYEQYF; CDR3nt: TGTGCCAGCAGCAGCCGGGACAGGGGGTTCTACGAGCAGTACTTC
j_gene: TRBJ1-5; v_gene: TRBV7-8; d_gene: NA; abundance: NA; CDR3aa: CASSLEGVGNQPQHF; CDR3nt: TGTGCCAGCAGCTTGGAGGGAGTGGGCAATCAGCCCCAGCATTTT
j_gene: TRBJ2-3; v_gene: TRBV6-1; d_gene: TRBD1; abundance: few; CDR3aa: CATTGQGNTDTQYF; CDR3nt: TGTGCCACTACGGGACAGGGAAACACAGATACGCAGTATTTT
j_gene: TRBJ1-2; v_gene: TRBV7-2; d_gene: NA; abundance: NA; CDR3aa: CASTGQQANYGYTF; CDR3nt: TGTGCCAGCACCGGCCAACAAGCTAACTATGGCTACACCTTC
j_gene: TRBJ1-2; v_gene: TRBV4-2; d_gene: NA; abundance: NA; CDR3aa: CASSQGLTQGFNYGYTF; CDR3nt: TGTGCCAGCAGCCAAGGGTTGACGCAGGGCTTTAACTATGGCTACACCTTC
j_gene: TRBJ2-3; v_gene: TRBV13; d_gene: NA; abundance: once; CDR3aa: CASSSGTLSTDTQYF; CDR3nt: TGTGCCAGCAGCTCCGGAACCCTAAGCACAGATACGCAGTATTTT
j_gene: TRBJ2-1; v_gene: TRBV29-1; d_gene: NA; abundance: few; CDR3aa: CSVEGKRADEQFF; CDR3nt: TGCAGCGTTGAAGGGAAAAGGGCCGATGAGCAGTTCTTC
j_gene: TRBJ2-7; v_gene: TRBV6-5; d_gene: NA; abundance: NA; CDR3aa: CASSDRQEREQYF; CDR3nt: TGTGCCAGCAGTGACAGGCAAGAGCGAGAGCAGTACTTC
j_gene: TRBJ2-1; v_gene: TRBV18; d_gene: NA; abundance: NA; CDR3aa: CASSPLGLHEQFF; CDR3nt: TGTGCCAGCTCACCACTAGGGTTGCATGAGCAGTTCTTC
j_gene: TRBJ2-5; v_gene: TRBV11-2; d_gene: TRBD1; abundance: NA; CDR3aa: CASSKTLDRGKETQYF; CDR3nt: TGTGCCAGCAGTAAAACCCTGGACAGGGGGAAAGAGACCCAGTACTTC
j_gene: TRBJ1-2; v_gene: TRBV9; d_gene: NA; abundance: NA; CDR3aa: CASSVGIFTNYGYTF; CDR3nt: TGTGCCAGCAGCGTAGGGATATTTACTAACTATGGCTACACCTTC
j_gene: TRBJ2-2; v_gene: TRBV9; d_gene: TRBD2; abundance: once; CDR3aa: CASSYGLAGVDGELFF; CDR3nt: TGTGCCAGCAGCTACGGACTAGCGGGAGTTGACGGGGAGCTGTTTTTT
j_gene: TRBJ2-1; v_gene: TRBV27; d_gene: TRBD2; abundance: NA; CDR3aa: CASTLYGLAPYNEQFF; CDR3nt: TGTGCCAGCACCTTGTACGGACTAGCCCCCTACAATGAGCAGTTCTTC
j_gene: TRBJ2-7; v_gene: TRBV15; d_gene: TRBD1; abundance: once; CDR3aa: CATSDRGHEQYF; CDR3nt: TGTGCCACCAGCGACAGGGGGCACGAGCAGTACTTC
j_gene: TRBJ2-1; v_gene: TRBV30; d_gene: TRBD2; abundance: NA; CDR3aa: CAWGTSGRREQFF; CDR3nt: TGTGCCTGGGGGACTAGCGGGAGACGTGAGCAGTTCTTC
j_gene: TRBJ2-7; v_gene: TRBV30; d_gene: NA; abundance: NA; CDR3aa: CAWSVSQDHEQYF; CDR3nt: TGTGCCTGGAGTGTCTCGCAGGACCACGAGCAGTACTTC
j_gene: TRBJ2-5; v_gene: TRBV7-3; d_gene: NA; abundance: NA; CDR3aa: CASSLLPGSQETQYF; CDR3nt: TGTGCCAGCAGCTTACTTCCAGGGTCCCAAGAGACCCAGTACTTC
j_gene: TRBJ2-2; v_gene: TRBV10-3; d_gene: NA; abundance: NA; CDR3aa: CAIGETGELFF; CDR3nt: TGTGCCATCGGAGAAACCGGGGAGCTGTTTTTT
j_gene: TRBJ2-2; v_gene: TRBV18; d_gene: NA; abundance: NA; CDR3aa: CASSSRRAYTGELFF; CDR3nt: TGTGCCAGCTCATCCCGGAGGGCCTACACCGGGGAGCTGTTTTTT
j_gene: TRBJ2-7; v_gene: TRBV2; d_gene: NA; abundance: NA; CDR3aa: CASSQVPGPYEQYF; CDR3nt: TGTGCCAGCAGCCAGGTACCGGGACCCTACGAGCAGTACTTC
j_gene: TRBJ1-4; v_gene: TRBV5-1; d_gene: TRBD1; abundance: NA; CDR3aa: CASSLTGTGSEKLFF; CDR3nt: TGCGCCAGCAGCCTAACCGGGACAGGGAGCGAAAAACTGTTTTTT
j_gene: TRBJ2-1; v_gene: TRBV6-4; d_gene: TRBD2; abundance: NA; CDR3aa: CASSDIAGYNEQFF; CDR3nt: TGTGCCAGCAGTGATATAGCGGGTTACAATGAGCAGTTCTTC
j_gene: TRBJ2-4; v_gene: TRBV2; d_gene: NA; abundance: once; CDR3aa: CASSATGAKNIQYF; CDR3nt: TGTGCCAGCAGCGCAACAGGGGCCAAAAACATTCAGTACTTC
j_gene: TRBJ2-1; v_gene: TRBV10-3; d_gene: NA; abundance: NA; CDR3aa: CAISEPASSAYNEQFF; CDR3nt: TGTGCCATCAGTGAGCCTGCGAGTAGCGCCTACAATGAGCAGTTCTTC
j_gene: TRBJ2-3; v_gene: TRBV7-9; d_gene: TRBD2; abundance: NA; CDR3aa: CASSQLAGDLDTQYF; CDR3nt: TGTGCCAGCAGCCAACTAGCGGGAGACTTAGATACGCAGTATTTT
j_gene: TRBJ2-7; v_gene: TRBV19; d_gene: NA; abundance: NA; CDR3aa: CASSGGPGLEQYF; CDR3nt: TGTGCCAGTAGTGGAGGACCAGGGCTCGAGCAGTACTTC
j_gene: TRBJ2-5; v_gene: TRBV9; d_gene: NA; abundance: NA; CDR3aa: CASSVDGGGVGETQYF; CDR3nt: TGTGCCAGCAGCGTAGATGGGGGCGGGGTCGGAGAGACCCAGTACTTC
j_gene: TRBJ2-5; v_gene: TRBV5-4; d_gene: NA; abundance: once; CDR3aa: CASSWGRAKETQYF; CDR3nt: TGTGCCAGCAGCTGGGGGCGAGCAAAAGAGACCCAGTACTTC
j_gene: TRBJ2-5; v_gene: TRBV14; d_gene: NA; abundance: NA; CDR3aa: CASSVLRARETQYF; CDR3nt: TGTGCCAGCAGCGTTCTCCGGGCGAGAGAGACCCAGTACTTC
j_gene: TRBJ2-1; v_gene: TRBV7-8; d_gene: NA; abundance: NA; CDR3aa: CASSLAVGVSEQFF; CDR3nt: TGTGCCAGCAGCTTAGCGGTGGGCGTCAGTGAGCAGTTCTTC
j_gene: TRBJ1-1; v_gene: TRBV7-8; d_gene: NA; abundance: NA; CDR3aa: CASSLLHGANTEAFF; CDR3nt: TGTGCCAGCAGCTTACTACACGGAGCGAACACTGAAGCTTTCTTT
j_gene: TRBJ2-1; v_gene: TRBV28; d_gene: NA; abundance: NA; CDR3aa: CASRRTMLREQFF; CDR3nt: TGTGCCAGCAGGAGAACTATGTTGAGGGAGCAGTTCTTC
j_gene: TRBJ2-7; v_gene: TRBV7-9; d_gene: TRBD2; abundance: NA; CDR3aa: CASVWASGTHYEQYF; CDR3nt: TGTGCCAGCGTTTGGGCTAGCGGGACTCACTACGAGCAGTACTTC